The 11 T cell receptor beta chains below come from one sample, sequenced in a study of blood T cell repertoires in COVID-19. Sequencing used immunoSEQ multiplex PCR; TCRdb keeps in-frame clones, though not all of them. The table includes about 68,000 clones, just over 85% detected once. The sample comprised peripheral blood. Every receptor here comes from a man aged 25 to 40 with acute or convalescent COVID-19.

The chain uses TRBV18 and TRBJ1-3; D perhaps matches TRBD1 (6 bases). Germline V gene data show CDR1 as KGHSH and CDR2 as LQKENI. The CDR3 spans 16 residues. V lost 2 bases to trimming and J lost 4 bases, with 15 bases between them. The DNA for the CDR3 is TGTGCCAGCTCACCAGGCGCGGGGGCGCGGGGAAACACCATATATTTT. It is translated as CASSPGAGARGNTIYF.

V and J are TRBV5-4 and TRBJ1-2, with 10 bases fitting TRBD1. Losses at the gene ends were 0 bases for V and 8 bases for J; bases not matched to a gene: 7. The CDR3 sequence is 15 residues long. Germline CDR1 SGHNT, CDR2 YYREEE (reference sequence). This chain's CDR3 is CASSLAGTGVKGYTF. CDR3 DNA: TGTGCCAGCAGCTTGGCGGGGACAGGGGTTAAGGGCTACACCTTC.

This clone has more than one count but fewer than ten. V and J are TRBV27 and TRBJ2-7, with D possibly matching TRBD2 (5 bases). There are 13 residues in the CDR3. CDR1 MNHEY and CDR2 SMNVEV come from the germline V gene (reference sequence). V was shortened by 4 bases and J by 7 bases, with 14 bases between the two germline ends. Written as DNA, the CDR3 is TGTGCCAGCAGTTCCGCCGCGGGTAGAGAGCAGTACTTC. Its translation is CASSSAAGREQYF.

The rearrangement uses TRBV7-2 and TRBJ2-2, with D perhaps matching TRBD1 (5 bases). The CDR3 has 16 amino acids. Germline CDR1 and CDR2: SGHTA and FQGNSA. The ends were cut back, 5 bases at V and 0 bases at J, with 13 bases in the middle. The CDR3 region is CASSHRQRANTGELFF. The DNA of the CDR3 is TGTGCCAGCAGCCACCGACAGCGCGCGAACACCGGGGAGCTGTTTTTT.

The rearrangement links TRBV21-1 to TRBJ2-7; TRBD1 is taken as the D call from the table, unchecked against the DNA. TRBV21-1 is a pseudogene locus. This CDR3 region has 15 residues. The CDR3, as DNA: TGTGCCAGCAGCAATCTGGCAGGGGTAAGATACGAGCAGTACTTC. It specifies CASSNLAGVRYEQYF.

The chain employs TRBV27 and TRBJ2-7; tentative D call: TRBD1 (6 bases). Germline values: CDR1 MNHEY, CDR2 SMNVEV (reference sequence). This CDR3 spans 12 amino acids. V lost 7 bases and J 0 bases, leaving 7 bases between the germline ends. CDR3 sequence reads: CASMDSSYEQYF. CDR3 DNA sequence: TGTGCCAGCATGGACAGCTCCTACGAGCAGTACTTC.

V gene TRBV25-1 combines with J gene TRBJ2-7, with a possible D match to TRBD2 (6 bases). CDR1 and CDR2 (germline): MGHDK, SYGVNS. The CDR3 totals 16 residues. The V end lost 11 bases, the J end lost 7 bases, and 30 bases lay between the germline ends. CDR3 sequence: CAATASPGLQSGEQYF. The DNA of the CDR3 is TGTGCCGCTACGGCCTCACCGGGACTCCAATCGGGGGAGCAGTACTTC.

There are a few counts of this clone. V gene TRBV15 combines with J gene TRBJ2-2; tentative D call: TRBD2 (5 bases). CDR1 is LNHNV, CDR2 YYDKDF, per germline (reference sequence). The CDR3 extends over 15 amino acids. The V gene lost 5 bases and the J gene lost 1 base, with 11 bases spanning the gap. CDR3 nucleotide sequence: TGTGCCACCAGCGGGATGGGGAGGAACACCGGGGAGCTGTTTTTT. Translation gives CATSGMGRNTGELFF.

The chain joins TRBV5-1 to TRBJ2-7, with TRBD1 as a possible D gene (6 bases). Per germline, CDR1 SGHRS and CDR2 YFSETQ. The CDR3 is made up of 12 amino acids. The germline V and J ends were trimmed by 4 bases and 4 bases, with 9 bases remaining between them. The CDR3, as DNA: TGCGCCAGCAGCCCTGGACAGTACGAGCAGTACTTC. Its protein product is CASSPGQYEQYF.

CDR3 region: CASSRGQAQETQYF. The CDR3 region has the DNA TGTGCCAGCAGTAGAGGACAGGCCCAAGAGACCCAGTACTTC. V usage is TRBV6-6 and J usage is TRBJ2-5, with 7 bases fitting TRBD1. After removal of 5 bases from V and 1 base from J, the junction contained 4 bases not matched to a gene. Per germline, CDR1 MNHNY and CDR2 SVGAGI (reference sequence). The CDR3 is 14 residues long.

The chain has TRBV30 and TRBJ2-2, with D perhaps TRBD2 (6 bases). This CDR3 comprises 15 residues. Trimming stripped 0 bases from V and 6 bases from J, with 14 bases between. The V gene's germline CDR1 is GTSNPN and CDR2 SVGIG (reference sequence). The CDR3 loop is CAWSVRGMHSGELFF. The DNA of the CDR3 is TGTGCCTGGAGTGTGCGCGGGATGCACTCCGGGGAGCTGTTTTTT.